This is a list of T cell receptor beta chains from one sample in a study of blood T cell repertoires in COVID-19. The method was immunoSEQ multiplex PCR; TCRdb's version includes in-frame clones alone and lacks a portion of them. The repertoire consists of about 40,000 clones, with about four fifths occurring once and the leading ten covering under 30%. Sequenced material: peripheral blood. The receptors originated from a human donor with acute or convalescent COVID-19. The donor label of this sample is uncertain. CDR3s include the opening cysteine and the closing phenylalanine or tryptophan. The D gene is left open where the match is weak. The size of a clone is reported for some rows only, either as once, few or many, or as a class for expanded clones.

-,TRBD2,TRBJ2-3,TRBV5-1,TGCGCCAGCAAACTAGCGGGCAGCACAGATACGCAGTATTTT,CASKLAGSTDTQYF
-,TRBD1,TRBJ1-2,TRBV7-8,TGTGCCAGCAGCTTAGCCACCGCCGGGACAGGGGCATATGGCTACACCTTC,CASSLATAGTGAYGYTF
-,TRBD1,TRBJ2-1,TRBV4-2,TGTGCCAGCAGCCTTGCACAGGGGTCCTACAATGAGCAGTTCTTC,CASSLAQGSYNEQFF
-,TRBD2,TRBJ2-7,TRBV3-1/TRBV3-2,TGTGCCAGCAGCTACTTTAGCGGGAGGATCCACGAGCAGTACTTC,CASSYFSGRIHEQYF
-,TRBD1,TRBJ1-2,TRBV9,TGTGCCAGCAGCGTAGAGCCCACAGGGGGCGCCTATGGCTACACCTTC,CASSVEPTGGAYGYTF
-,-,TRBJ2-1,TRBV24-1,TGTGCCACCAGTGATTGGACAGTCTTAAATGAGCAGTTCTTC,CATSDWTVLNEQFF
-,TRBD2,TRBJ2-1,TRBV3-1/TRBV3-2,TGTGCCAGCATGTCGAAGCGGGAGGATTCCTACAATGAGCAGTTCTTC,CASMSKREDSYNEQFF
-,TRBD2,TRBJ2-1,TRBV12-3/TRBV12-4,TGTGCCAGCAGGGTAGCGGGAATGAATGAGCAGTTCTTC,CASRVAGMNEQFF
-,-,TRBJ2-1,TRBV7-2,TGTGCCAGCAGCCAGGGCTGGTCGTCCCTAAGATTCGATGAGCAGTTCTTC,CASSQGWSSLRFDEQFF
-,TRBD2,TRBJ2-1,TRBV11-3,TGTGCCAGCAGCTTAGCGACCTTGACTAGCGGGGGGTCGGGTGAGCAGTTCTTC,CASSLATLTSGGSGEQFF
-,-,TRBJ1-4,TRBV28,TGTGCCAGCAGTTTAGTCGGACTGAATGAAAAACTGTTTTTT,CASSLVGLNEKLFF
-,-,TRBJ1-5,TRBV28,TGTGCCAGCAGAGACAGGATCTCGCAGCCCCAGCATTTT,CASRDRISQPQHF
once,-,TRBJ1-2,TRBV6-2/TRBV6-3,TGTGCCAGCAGCCTTGGAGGGACTGAGGACTATGGCTACACCTTC,CASSLGGTEDYGYTF
-,-,TRBJ2-1,TRBV24-1,TGTGCCACCAGTGACCAGCAGGGTCGTTCGGTCAATGAGCAGTTCTTC,CATSDQQGRSVNEQFF
-,-,TRBJ2-5,TRBV3-1/TRBV3-2,TGTGCCAGCACCCCTAGCGTCTACCAAGAGACCCAGTACTTC,CASTPSVYQETQYF
-,-,TRBJ2-7,TRBV11-2,TGTGCCAGCAGCTTAGCTCGCTACGAGCAGTACTTC,CASSLARYEQYF
-,-,TRBJ2-7,TRBV7-2,TGTGCCAGCAGCTCGGACAGAAGATCCTACGAGCAGTACTTC,CASSSDRRSYEQYF
-,-,TRBJ2-1,TRBV5-1,TGCGCCAGCAGCTTCCAGGATGTAAGTAATGAGCAGTTCTTC,CASSFQDVSNEQFF
-,TRBD2,TRBJ2-3,TRBV18,TGTGCCAGCACGAAACTAGCGGGGGACACAGATACGCAGTATTTT,CASTKLAGDTDTQYF
-,TRBD1,TRBJ2-2,TRBV28,TGTGCCAGCAGTTCCTCCCCCGGGACAGAGAACACCGGGGAGCTGTTTTTT,CASSSSPGTENTGELFF
-,-,TRBJ1-3,TRBV28,TGTGCCAGCAGAAACGCCCCGCAGGTGGGCCGAAACACCATATATTTT,CASRNAPQVGRNTIYF
-,-,TRBJ2-1,TRBV5-1,TGCGCCAGCAGCCCGACTGGCTTCAATGAGCAGTTCTTC,CASSPTGFNEQFF
few,-,TRBJ1-6,TRBV7-2,TGTGCCAGCAGCTTAAAAGCCGGTAATTCACCCCTCCACTTT,CASSLKAGNSPLHF
-,TRBD1,TRBJ2-7,TRBV6-5,TGTGCCAGCAGTTACGAGTTGACAGGGGCGTACGAGCAGTACTTC,CASSYELTGAYEQYF
-,TRBD1,TRBJ1-2,TRBV24-1,TGTGCCACCCACGAGGACAGGGGACGACTTAACTATGGCTACACCTTC,CATHEDRGRLNYGYTF
-,-,TRBJ2-7,TRBV7-2,TGTGCCAGCAGCCCTGGACAGACCTACGAGCAGTACTTC,CASSPGQTYEQYF
-,-,TRBJ2-1,TRBV7-3,TGTGCCAGCAGCTTAACGCCCGGGAATGAGCAGTTCTTC,CASSLTPGNEQFF
-,TRBD1,TRBJ1-4,TRBV7-2,TGTGCCAGCAGCGCAGCCCGAGGACAGGGCAACGAAAAACTGTTTTTT,CASSAARGQGNEKLFF
-,-,TRBJ2-6,TRBV11-2,TGTGCCAGCAGCTCGAGGTCCTCTGGGGCCAACGTCCTGACTTTC,CASSSRSSGANVLTF
-,-,TRBJ1-1,TRBV6-5,TGTGCCAGCAGTTACCTTATCGGTCGCAACACTGAAGCTTTCTTT,CASSYLIGRNTEAFF
-,TRBD2,TRBJ2-1,TRBV7-3,TGTGCCAGCAGCATATGGGGACTAGCGGGAGGGAATGAGCAGTTCTTC,CASSIWGLAGGNEQFF
-,-,TRBJ2-2,TRBV15,TGTGCCACCAGCCCAAAAACCGGGGAGCTGTTTTTT,CATSPKTGELFF
-,-,TRBJ1-5,TRBV9,TGTGCCAGCAGCGCTAGGGGCTCGGGTGATCAGCCCCAGCATTTT,CASSARGSGDQPQHF
-,TRBD1,TRBJ1-1,TRBV19,TGTGCCAGTAGGACTCCGGGACAGCCGAACACTGAAGCTTTCTTT,CASRTPGQPNTEAFF
-,-,TRBJ2-2,TRBV6-5,TGTGCCAGCAGTTACTCGAGAAACACCGGGGAGCTGTTTTTT,CASSYSRNTGELFF
-,TRBD2,TRBJ2-4,TRBV7-2,TGTGCCAGCAGCTTCCGACTAGCGGGAGGGCCTGAGAACATTCAGTACTTC,CASSFRLAGGPENIQYF
-,-,TRBJ2-2,TRBV9,TGTGCCAGCAGCGTGGGGGTGGGACTTTGGGCCGGGGAGCTGTTTTTT,CASSVGVGLWAGELFF
-,TRBD1,TRBJ2-7,TRBV5-1,TGCGCCAGCAGCTTGGAGAACAACAGGGGGCTACACTACGAGCAGTACTTC,CASSLENNRGLHYEQYF
-,-,TRBJ2-2,TRBV7-2,TGTGCCAGCAGCTTAGCACTTGGCGGGGAGCTGTTTTTT,CASSLALGGELFF
-,-,TRBJ1-5,TRBV3-1/TRBV3-2,TGTGCCAGCAGCCACTCAGGCAGCAATCAGCCCCAGCATTTT,CASSHSGSNQPQHF
few,-,TRBJ2-2,TRBV10-2,TGCGCCAACTTGGAAGGACTCACCGGGGAGCTGTTTTTT,CANLEGLTGELFF
-,-,TRBJ2-7,TRBV29-1,TGCAGCGTTGAAGGAGCGGCCGCTCAGGGGGGAGCGGCCTACGAGCAGTACTTC,CSVEGAAAQGGAAYEQYF
few,TRBD2,TRBJ2-7,TRBV7-6,TGTGCCAGCAGCTTAGGAGGGACTAGCGCCTCCCGTCAAGGACACGAGCAGTACTTC,CASSLGGTSASRQGHEQYF
-,TRBD2,TRBJ2-1,TRBV11-2,TGTGCCAGCAGCTTACGGCCCCAGGGTCTAGCGGGACACTACAATGAGCAGTTCTTC,CASSLRPQGLAGHYNEQFF
-,-,TRBJ2-7,TRBV4-1,TGCGCCAGCAGCCTGGGGGCGGGCTACGAGCAGTACTTC,CASSLGAGYEQYF
-,TRBD1,TRBJ1-2,TRBV3-1/TRBV3-2,TGTGCCAGCAGCCGGGACAGGGGAACCTATGGCTACACCTTC,CASSRDRGTYGYTF
many,TRBD1,TRBJ2-1,TRBV4-1,TGCGCCAGCAGCCTAAGACAGGGTTCCTACAATGAGCAGTTCTTC,CASSLRQGSYNEQFF
-,-,TRBJ2-2,TRBV28,TGTGCCAGCGTCGGACAGCTTCTGTCCACCGGGGAGCTGTTTTTT,CASVGQLLSTGELFF
once,TRBD1,TRBJ1-2,TRBV7-2,TGTGCCAGCAGCTTGCGTAAAGGGACAGCTAACTATGGCTACACCTTC,CASSLRKGTANYGYTF